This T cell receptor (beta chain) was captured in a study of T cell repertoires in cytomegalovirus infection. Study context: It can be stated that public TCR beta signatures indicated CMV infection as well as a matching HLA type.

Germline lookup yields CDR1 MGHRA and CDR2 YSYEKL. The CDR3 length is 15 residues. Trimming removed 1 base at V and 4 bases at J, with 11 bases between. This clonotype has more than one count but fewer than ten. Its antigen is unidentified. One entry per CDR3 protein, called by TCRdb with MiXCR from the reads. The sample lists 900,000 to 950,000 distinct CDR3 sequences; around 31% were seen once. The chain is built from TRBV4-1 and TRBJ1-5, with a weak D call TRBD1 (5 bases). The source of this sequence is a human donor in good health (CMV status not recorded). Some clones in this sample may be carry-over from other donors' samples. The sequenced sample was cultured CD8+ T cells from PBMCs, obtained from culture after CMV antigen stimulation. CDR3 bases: TGCGCCAGCAGCCAAGTATGGGGGGAAAATCAGCCCCAGCATTTT. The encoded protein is CASSQVWGENQPQHF.